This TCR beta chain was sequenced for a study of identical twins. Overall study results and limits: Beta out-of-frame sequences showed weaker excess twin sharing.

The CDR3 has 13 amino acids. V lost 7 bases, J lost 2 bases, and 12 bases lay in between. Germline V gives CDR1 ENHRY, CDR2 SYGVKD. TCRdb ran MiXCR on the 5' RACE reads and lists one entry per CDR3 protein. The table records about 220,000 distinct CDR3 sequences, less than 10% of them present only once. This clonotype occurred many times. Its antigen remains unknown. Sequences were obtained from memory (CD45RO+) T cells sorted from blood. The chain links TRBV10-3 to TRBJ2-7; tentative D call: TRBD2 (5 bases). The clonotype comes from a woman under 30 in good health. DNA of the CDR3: TGTGCCATCAAGGCGGGTCCAACCTACGAGCAGTACTTC. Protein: CAIKAGPTYEQYF.